This T cell receptor (beta chain) was observed in a study of post-analysis software for immune sequencing data (dated by TCRdb to the mid-2010s). Study-level background: Relapsing-remitting, secondary progressive and progressive-relapsing multiple sclerosis were recorded as disease courses, and subtype annotation was lacking for some patients. Patient repertoires were compared against roughly 12 previously published healthy control repertoires from donors aged roughly 6 to 28 years. A subset of samples was prepared in parallel using single-end sample barcoding, then pooled and co-amplified after Illumina adapter ligation.

General findings and caveats noted by the study authors: Significantly higher frequencies in patients than in controls were found for about 5 TRBV segments, including TRBV5-6, TRBV5-1 and TRBV20-1. The multiple sclerosis patient group was slightly younger than the control group. Direct clustering with F measure showed strong co-clustering of samples prepared in the same batch, prompting a batch-effect correction. Significantly lower normalized Chao1 diversity was found in multiple sclerosis patients than in controls, suggesting substantial peripheral T-cell clonal expansion.

Worth noting for this clonotype: Its antigen remains unidentified. The record has no base qualities; no much larger clone is one base away.

V is shortened by 2 bases, J by 7 bases, and the region joining them spans 11 bases. The CDR3 runs 12 residues from the cysteine to the phenylalanine. Just the 36-base CDR3 DNA is kept, in frame starting at base 1. From a lookup of the germline V gene (reference sequence), CDR1 and CDR2 are DFQATT and SNEGSKA. To demonstrate the VDJtools post-analysis software, TCR beta repertoires were profiled from the peripheral blood of some 12 young patients with multiple sclerosis. The multiple sclerosis patients were children and adolescents ranging in age from roughly 6 to 16 years. Libraries were constructed by PCR. TCRdb shows the sequencer as Illumina HiSeq 2500. To reduce PCR and sequencing biases, unique molecular identifiers were built into the TCR beta cDNA libraries. Roughly 500,000 cDNA molecules were obtained for every 1 to 10 million input T cells, so each molecule roughly corresponded to one T cell. The patient libraries were prepared and sequenced using the same protocol as the earlier healthy control dataset. Samples belonging to the same batch were prepared together, multiplexed and sequenced on a shared HiSeq lane. Under the source paper's analysis protocol: MIGEC was used to process the raw barcoded reads, and molecular identifier groups with only a single read were discarded before consensus assembly and CDR3 extraction. Clonotype tables were post-analysed with VDJtools, and diversity was normalized by down-sampling all datasets to the smallest sample size. In repertoire overlap clustering, CDR3 amino acid sequences, but not nucleotide sequences, were matched to correct batch-related cross-sample contamination. TCRdb cleaned the public reads at Q25 with fastp, built clones with MiXCR and kept in-frame beta chains. Each entry merges the rows of one CDR3 protein and shows their most common DNA and genes. TCRdb's processing, not the study's, gives the V and J calls here. Recorded for this sample are approximately 730,000 distinct CDR3 sequences; around 46% of them occurred a single time. The ten largest account for roughly 5% of the sample.

This TCR was sampled from a girl aged 5 to 17 with multiple sclerosis. This receptor chain uses TRBV20-1 and TRBJ1-2, with no D gene named confidently. Sequenced input: blood. The CDR3 region has the sequence CSARQPPVGYTF. DNA sequence: TGCAGTGCTAGACAGCCTCCGGTTGGCTACACCTTC.